This T cell receptor (beta chain) emerged from a study of T-cell reconstitution after alpha-beta-depleted transplantation in children. Study-level results: Newly produced T cells mostly provided counts and TCRbeta diversity after one year, as hyperexpanded clones declined. Surviving recipient T cells and thymic progenitors underlay high day-60 TCRbeta diversity in some patients. Expanded graft clones numbering several hundred reportedly gave rise to alpha-beta T cells about two months after transplant.

This clonotype was counted many times. Antigen unknown. The library targeted TCRbeta and was prepared with unique molecular identifiers. TCRdb recomputed calls from the PCR reads with MiXCR, one row per CDR3 protein. The table has fewer than 350,000 distinct CDR3 sequences, about 7.3% seen once. Germline loops: CDR1 MNHNS, CDR2 SASEGT. The germline V and J ends were trimmed by 4 bases and 2 bases, with 15 bases remaining between them. The CDR3 is 16 residues long. Sequenced material: peripheral blood, taken 360 days after TCRalphabeta/CD19-depleted stem cell transplant. This clonotype was obtained from a female patient aged 2-9 years who had a stem cell transplant for Fanconi anemia, so the T cells may come from the graft donor. The rearrangement links TRBV6-1 to TRBJ2-1; D may be TRBD1 or TRBD2 (5 bases each). CDR3 region: CASSVVPGTAYNEQFF. The CDR3 nucleotides are TGTGCCAGCAGTGTTGTTCCCGGGACGGCCTACAATGAGCAGTTCTTC.